This note documents a single T cell receptor (beta chain) sequence. This entry is derived from a study of blood T cell repertoires in COVID-19. Under the authors' procedure: The authors estimated nucleated cell counts from reference gene primer amplification. Only in-frame clones appear in the TCRdb table, and some are missing; sequencing was by immunoSEQ multiplex PCR. That table is the source of V, J and clone size, and D and trimming were worked out from the DNA. The data contain 50,000 to 75,000 clones, around 92% of them seen just once; the ten biggest clones take up over 1.2%. Specimen: peripheral blood. This receptor was taken from a man in his sixties with acute or convalescent COVID-19.

The CDR3 sequence is CASRGLDSYEQYF. Written as DNA, the CDR3 is TGTGCCAGCAGGGGCCTCGACAGCTACGAGCAGTACTTC. The rearrangement uses TRBV19 and TRBJ2-7, with a possible D match to TRBD1 (6 bases). The CDR3 runs to 13 residues. Trimming shortened V by 9 bases and J by 3 bases, and 15 bases separated the two germline ends. The germline V gene has CDR1 LNHDA and CDR2 SQIVND (reference sequence).